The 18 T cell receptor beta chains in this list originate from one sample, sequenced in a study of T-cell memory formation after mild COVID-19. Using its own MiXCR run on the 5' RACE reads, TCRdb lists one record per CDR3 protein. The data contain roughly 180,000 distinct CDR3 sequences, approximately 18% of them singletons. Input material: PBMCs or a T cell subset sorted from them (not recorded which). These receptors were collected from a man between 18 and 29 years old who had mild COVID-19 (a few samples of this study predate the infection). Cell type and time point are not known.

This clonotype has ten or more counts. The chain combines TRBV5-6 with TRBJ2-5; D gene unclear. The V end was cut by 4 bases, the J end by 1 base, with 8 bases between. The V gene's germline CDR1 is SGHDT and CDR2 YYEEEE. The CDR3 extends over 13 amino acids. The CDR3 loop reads CASSRAFQETQYF. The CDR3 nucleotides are TGTGCCAGCAGCAGGGCTTTCCAAGAGACCCAGTACTTC.

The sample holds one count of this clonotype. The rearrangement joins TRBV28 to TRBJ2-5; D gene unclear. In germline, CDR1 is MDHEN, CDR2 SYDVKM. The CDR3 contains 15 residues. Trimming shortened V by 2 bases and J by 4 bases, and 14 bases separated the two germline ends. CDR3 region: CASSLGSAFAETQYF. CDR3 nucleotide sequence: TGTGCCAGCAGTTTAGGGTCAGCGTTTGCAGAGACCCAGTACTTC.

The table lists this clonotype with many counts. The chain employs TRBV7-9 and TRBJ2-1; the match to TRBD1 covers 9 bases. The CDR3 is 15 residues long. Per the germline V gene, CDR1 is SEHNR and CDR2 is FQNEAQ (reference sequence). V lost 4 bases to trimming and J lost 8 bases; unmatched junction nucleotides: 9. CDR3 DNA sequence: TGTGCCAGCAGCTCTTTCCGGGACAGGGCCGATGAGCAGTTCTTC. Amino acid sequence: CASSSFRDRADEQFF.

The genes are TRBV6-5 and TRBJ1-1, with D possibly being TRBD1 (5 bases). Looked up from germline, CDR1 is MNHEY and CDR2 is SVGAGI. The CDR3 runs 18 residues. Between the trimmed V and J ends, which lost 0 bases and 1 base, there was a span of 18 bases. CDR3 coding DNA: TGTGCCAGCAGTTACTCGTCGCACCCAACAGGAGGGAACACTGAAGCTTTCTTT. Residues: CASSYSSHPTGGNTEAFF.

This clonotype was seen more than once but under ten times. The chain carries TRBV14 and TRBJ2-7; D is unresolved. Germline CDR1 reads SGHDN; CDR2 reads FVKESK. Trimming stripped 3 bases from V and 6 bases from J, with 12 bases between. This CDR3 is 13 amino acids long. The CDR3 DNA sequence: TGTGCCAGCAGCCAGGGTCTAGACTCCGAGCAGTACGTC. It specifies CASSQGLDSEQYV.

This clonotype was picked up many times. DNA of the CDR3: TGCGCCAGCAGCTTGGGGCCGCAGGCGGGAGGCACAGATACGCAGTATTTT. Its translation: CASSLGPQAGGTDTQYF. V gene TRBV5-1 combines with J gene TRBJ2-3, with TRBD2 matching over 7 bases. V lost 0 bases and J lost 1; bases outside the gene matches: 8. The CDR3 is made up of 17 amino acids. Per germline, CDR1 SGHRS and CDR2 YFSETQ.

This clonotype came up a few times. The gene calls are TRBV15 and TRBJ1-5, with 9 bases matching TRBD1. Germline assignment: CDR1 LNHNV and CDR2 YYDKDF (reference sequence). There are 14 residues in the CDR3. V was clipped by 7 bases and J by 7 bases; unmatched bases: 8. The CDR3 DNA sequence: TGTGCCACCAACCCTACAGGGGGCAGGCAGCCCCAGCATTTT. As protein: CATNPTGGRQPQHF.

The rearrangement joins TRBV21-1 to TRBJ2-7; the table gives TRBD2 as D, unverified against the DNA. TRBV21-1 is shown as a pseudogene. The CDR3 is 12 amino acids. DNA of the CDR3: TGTGCCAGCAGCACTCGGAGGGACGAGCAGTACGTC. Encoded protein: CASSTRRDEQYV.

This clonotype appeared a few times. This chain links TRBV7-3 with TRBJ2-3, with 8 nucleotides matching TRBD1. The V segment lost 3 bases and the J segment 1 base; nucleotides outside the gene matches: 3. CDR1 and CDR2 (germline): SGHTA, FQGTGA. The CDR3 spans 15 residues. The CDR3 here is CASSFGQGRTDTQYF. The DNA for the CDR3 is TGTGCCAGCAGCTTCGGACAGGGTCGCACAGATACGCAGTATTTT. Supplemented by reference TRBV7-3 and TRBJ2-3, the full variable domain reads GAGVSQTPSNKVTEKGKYVELRCDPISGHTALYWYRQSLGQGPEFLIYFQGTGAADDSGLPNDRFFAVRPEGSVSTLKIQRTERGDSAVYLCASSFGQGRTDTQYFGPGTRLTVL.

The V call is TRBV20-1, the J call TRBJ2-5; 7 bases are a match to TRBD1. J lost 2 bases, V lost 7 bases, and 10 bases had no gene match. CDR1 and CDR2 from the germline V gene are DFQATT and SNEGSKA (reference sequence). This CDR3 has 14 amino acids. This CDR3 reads CSGNHGTAQETQYF. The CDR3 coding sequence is TGCAGTGGGAATCACGGGACAGCTCAAGAGACCCAGTACTTC.

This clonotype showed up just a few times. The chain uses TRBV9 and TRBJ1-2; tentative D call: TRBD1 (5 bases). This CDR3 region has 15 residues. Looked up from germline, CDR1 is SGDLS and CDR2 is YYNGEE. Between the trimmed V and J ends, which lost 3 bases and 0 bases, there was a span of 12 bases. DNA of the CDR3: TGTGCCAGCAGCGCTAGGGACGGCGCTAACTATGGCTACACCTTC. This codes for CASSARDGANYGYTF.

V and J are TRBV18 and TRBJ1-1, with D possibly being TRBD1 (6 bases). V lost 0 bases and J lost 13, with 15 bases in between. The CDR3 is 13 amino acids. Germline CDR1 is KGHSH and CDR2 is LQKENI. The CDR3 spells CASSPPSAGEGFF. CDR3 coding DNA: TGTGCCAGCTCACCACCGTCGGCAGGGGAGGGTTTCTTT.

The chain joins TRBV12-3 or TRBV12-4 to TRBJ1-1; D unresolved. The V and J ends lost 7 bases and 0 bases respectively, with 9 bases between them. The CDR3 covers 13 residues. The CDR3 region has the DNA TGTGCCAGCACCCTGGGGTTGAACACTGAAGCTTTCTTT. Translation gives CASTLGLNTEAFF.

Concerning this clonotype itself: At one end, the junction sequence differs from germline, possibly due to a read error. The CDR3 DNA reads TGTGCCAGCAGCTTCGGGGGGCCGGGCACCGGGGAGCTGATTTTT. Its translation is CASSFGGPGTGELIF. The chain employs TRBV11-2 and TRBJ2-2, with a tentative D call TRBD2 (7 bases). Germline assignment: CDR1 SGHAT and CDR2 FQNNGV. The CDR3 sequence is 15 residues long.

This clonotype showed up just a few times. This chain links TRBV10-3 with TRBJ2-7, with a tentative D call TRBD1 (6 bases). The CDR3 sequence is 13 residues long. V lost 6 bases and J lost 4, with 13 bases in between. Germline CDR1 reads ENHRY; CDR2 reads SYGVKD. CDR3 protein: CAIRSGHPYEQYF. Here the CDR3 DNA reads TGTGCCATCAGGTCGGGACACCCTTACGAGCAGTACTTC.

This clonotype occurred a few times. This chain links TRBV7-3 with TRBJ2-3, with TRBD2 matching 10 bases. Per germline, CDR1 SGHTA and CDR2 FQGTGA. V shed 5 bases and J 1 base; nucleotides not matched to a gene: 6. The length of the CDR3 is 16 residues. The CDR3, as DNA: TGTGCCAGCAGCGAGACTAGCGGGTCGGGCACAGATACGCAGTATTTT. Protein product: CASSETSGSGTDTQYF.

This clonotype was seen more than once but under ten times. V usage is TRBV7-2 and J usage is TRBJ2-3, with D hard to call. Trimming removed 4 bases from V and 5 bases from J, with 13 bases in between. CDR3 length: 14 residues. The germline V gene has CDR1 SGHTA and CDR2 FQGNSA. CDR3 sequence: CASSSRAVGDTQYF. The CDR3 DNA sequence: TGTGCCAGCAGCTCTCGGGCGGTGGGAGATACGCAGTATTTT.

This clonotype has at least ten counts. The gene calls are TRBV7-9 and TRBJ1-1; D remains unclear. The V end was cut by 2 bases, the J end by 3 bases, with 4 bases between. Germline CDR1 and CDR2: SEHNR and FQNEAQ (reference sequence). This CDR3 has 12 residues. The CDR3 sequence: CASSLSDTEAFF. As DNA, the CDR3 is TGTGCCAGCAGCTTATCGGACACTGAAGCTTTCTTT.